The TCR beta chain under discussion was sequenced for a study of shared clonotypes between healthy human individuals. The naive CD8 population came from CD45RO-negative cells selected for CCR7, without terminally differentiated effector memory CD45RA+ cells. TCRdb's table, derived via immunoSEQ multiplex PCR, lists solely in-frame clones and lacks some. Here the sample spans 650,000 to 800,000 clones, about 92% being singletons. Sequences were obtained from naive CD8+ T cells sorted from blood. This TCR was recovered from a man aged 30 to 39 in good health.

The CDR3 DNA reads as TGTGCCAGCAGCCAAACCCAGGAGACCCAGTACTTC. Translated: CASSQTQETQYF. The V call is TRBV7-9, the J call TRBJ2-5; D is ambiguous. Trimming removed 5 bases at V and 5 bases at J, with 9 bases between. From germline, CDR1 is SEHNR and CDR2 FQNEAQ (reference sequence). The CDR3 runs to 12 residues. Together with reference TRBV7-9 and TRBJ2-5, the CDR3 gives the full variable domain: DTGVSQNPRHKITKRGQNVTFRCDPISEHNRLYWYRQTLGQGPEFLTYFQNEAQLEKSRLLSDRFSAERPKGSFSTLEIQRTEQGDSAMYLCASSQTQETQYFGPGTRLLVL.